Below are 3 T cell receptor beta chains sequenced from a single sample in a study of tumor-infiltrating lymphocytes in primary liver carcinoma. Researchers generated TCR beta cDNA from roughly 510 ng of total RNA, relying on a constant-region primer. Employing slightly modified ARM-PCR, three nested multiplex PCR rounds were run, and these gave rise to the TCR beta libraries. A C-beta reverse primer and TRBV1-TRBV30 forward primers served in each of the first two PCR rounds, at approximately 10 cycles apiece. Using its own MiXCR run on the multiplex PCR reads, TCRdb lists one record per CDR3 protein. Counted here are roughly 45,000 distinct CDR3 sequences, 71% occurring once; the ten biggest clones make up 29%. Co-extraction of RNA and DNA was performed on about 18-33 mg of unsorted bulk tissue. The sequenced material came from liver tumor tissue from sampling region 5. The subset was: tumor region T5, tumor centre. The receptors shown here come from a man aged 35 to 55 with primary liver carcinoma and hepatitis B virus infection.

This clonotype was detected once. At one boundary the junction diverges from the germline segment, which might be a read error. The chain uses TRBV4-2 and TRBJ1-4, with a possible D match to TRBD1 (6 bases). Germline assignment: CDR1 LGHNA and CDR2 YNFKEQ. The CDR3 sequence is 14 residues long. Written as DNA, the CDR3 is TGTGCCAGCCCCCTGATAGGGAGGGGGGAAAAACTGTTCTTT. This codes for CASPLIGRGEKLFF.

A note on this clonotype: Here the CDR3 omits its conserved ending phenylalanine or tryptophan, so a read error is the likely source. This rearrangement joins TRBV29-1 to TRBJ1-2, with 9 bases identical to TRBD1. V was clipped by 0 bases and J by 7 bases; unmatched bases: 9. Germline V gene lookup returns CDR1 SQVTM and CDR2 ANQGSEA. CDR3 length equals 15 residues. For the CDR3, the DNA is TGCAGCGTTGAAGATCAGAGGACAGGGGCATCTGGCTACACCCCC. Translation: CSVEDQRTGASGYTP.

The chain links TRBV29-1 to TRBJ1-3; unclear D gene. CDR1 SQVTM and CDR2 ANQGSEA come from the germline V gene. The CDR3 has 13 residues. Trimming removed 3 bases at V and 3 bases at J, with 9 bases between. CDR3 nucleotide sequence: TGCAGCGTTGATGAAACAATTGGAAACACCATATATTTT. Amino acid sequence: CSVDETIGNTIYF.